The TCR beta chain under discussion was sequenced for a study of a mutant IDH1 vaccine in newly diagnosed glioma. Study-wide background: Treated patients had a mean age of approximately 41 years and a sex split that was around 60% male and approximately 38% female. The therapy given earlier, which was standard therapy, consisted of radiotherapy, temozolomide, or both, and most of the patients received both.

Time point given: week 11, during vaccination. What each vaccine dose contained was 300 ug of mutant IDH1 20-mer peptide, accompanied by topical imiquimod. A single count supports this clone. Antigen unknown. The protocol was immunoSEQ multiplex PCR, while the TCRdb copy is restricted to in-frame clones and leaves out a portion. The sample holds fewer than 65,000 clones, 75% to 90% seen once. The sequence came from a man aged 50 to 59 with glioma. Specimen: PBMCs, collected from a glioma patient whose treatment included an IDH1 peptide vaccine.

CDR3 DNA: TGTGCCAGCAGCCAAAGTCTCCCTGGGGGGACCCAGTACTTC. Its protein product is CASSQSLPGGTQYF. V gene TRBV6-5 combines with J gene TRBJ2-5; tentatively, D is TRBD1 or TRBD2 (5 bases each). V was pared by 6 bases and J by 7 bases, with 18 bases between. The CDR3 is 14 residues long. Germline V gene sequence: CDR1 MNHEY, CDR2 SVGAGI.